This TCR beta chain derives from a study of T-cell reconstitution after alpha-beta-depleted transplantation in children. CDR3 size: 14 residues. Germline values: CDR1 SEHNR, CDR2 FQNEAQ (reference sequence). Trimming pared 0 bases from V and 3 bases from J, leaving 9 bases between. The TCRbeta library was prepared with unique molecular identifiers. TCRdb recomputed calls from the PCR reads with MiXCR, one row per CDR3 protein. The repertoire holds around 380,000 distinct CDR3 sequences, with roughly 11% as singletons. This receptor was identified in a human donor who donated a stem cell graft to a child with acute myeloid leukemia. The sequenced sample was PBMCs from the stem cell graft donor, obtained from the stem cell graft. The chain couples TRBV7-9 to TRBJ2-7; no clear D. As DNA, the CDR3 is TGTGCCAGCAGCTTAGCAGGCGAATTCTACGAGCAGTACTTC. This gives the protein CASSLAGEFYEQYF.